This paragraph reports one T cell receptor (beta chain). Using immunoSEQ multiplex PCR, the repertoire was profiled, and TCRdb retains in-frame clones only, with some absent. The data show approximately 100,000 clones, with around 93% seen just once and 2.2% held by the top ten. CDR3 size: 14 residues. The J segment lost 4 bases and the V segment lost 3 bases, leaving 5 bases of the junction unmatched. Germline V gives CDR1 ENHRY, CDR2 SYGVKD. This sample is drawn from a study of T cell changes during pregnancy in multiple sclerosis. The sequences come from peripheral blood, collected in the third trimester of pregnancy. The chain couples TRBV10-3 to TRBJ2-7, with 8 nucleotides matching TRBD2. The TCR comes from a female donor with multiple sclerosis, enrolled in a pregnancy study. CDR3 residues: CAISEAGAQYEQYF. Here the CDR3 DNA reads TGTGCCATCAGTGAAGCGGGAGCACAGTACGAGCAGTACTTC.